Each of the 2 T cell receptor beta chains below was sequenced from the same sample in a study of blood T cells in healthy people across ages. Combining a sample-barcoded 5' primer with a J-beta primer mix, a second PCR ran for roughly 6 to 12 cycles. TCRdb fed the 5' RACE reads into MiXCR, producing one record per CDR3 protein. The sample comprises 1,500,000 or so distinct CDR3 sequences, around 59% of which are singletons, and 6.7% rests with the top ten. Specimen: blood. The source of these receptors is a man between 18 and 29 years old in good health.

This clonotype showed up just a few times. This chain links TRBV20-1 with TRBJ1-2, with D uncertain. This CDR3 has 13 residues. Looked up from germline, CDR1 is DFQATT and CDR2 is SNEGSKA (reference sequence). V was pared by 0 bases and J by 10 bases, with 15 bases between. The CDR3 spells CSARDPFGLDYTF. The CDR3 bases are TGCAGTGCTAGAGATCCGTTCGGCCTAGACTACACCTTC.

The V and J genes are TRBV28 and TRBJ1-2; no clear D gene. This CDR3 spans 14 amino acids. V lost 6 bases and J 2 bases, leaving 13 bases between the germline ends. Germline CDR1 and CDR2: MDHEN and SYDVKM. The DNA of the CDR3 is TGTGCCAGCAGACGAATAACAGTCAACTATGGCTACACCTTC. Protein sequence: CASRRITVNYGYTF.